This T cell receptor (beta chain) was sequenced during a study of T cells in localized non-small cell lung cancer. In regard to this clone: The target antigen is unknown.

V was trimmed by 0 bases and J by 1 base, leaving 9 bases between them. Per the germline V gene, CDR1 is SGDLS and CDR2 is YYNGEE. The CDR3 sequence is 15 residues long. Here immunoSEQ multiplex PCR was the method, and the copy in TCRdb shows in-frame clones only, minus some. The sample lists about 78,000 clones, 70% to 90% occurring once. Study conclusions and caveats: Tumor showed lower T cell clonality than uninvolved adjacent lung, where it was highest.

The gene calls are TRBV9 and TRBJ2-3; D is ambiguous. The TCR was taken from a man between 40 and 75 years old with stage I lung adenocarcinoma. This specimen consisted of peripheral blood, obtained before any cancer treatment. In DNA form, the CDR3 reads TGTGCCAGCAGCGTAGAGTGGGGTGGCACAGATACGCAGTATTTT. It codes for CASSVEWGGTDTQYF.